The T cell receptor (beta chain) described here comes from a study of blood T cell repertoires in COVID-19. Background on the study: Italy, Spain and the United States were the sources of the convalescent and acute COVID-19 samples. T cells, B-cell-depleted T cells, or PBMCs provided the cDNA or gDNA that served as material.

Authors' methods: Estimation of nucleated cell counts relied on the amplification of reference gene primers. The method was immunoSEQ multiplex PCR; TCRdb's version includes in-frame clones alone and lacks a portion of them. V and J calls plus clone size are reproduced from that table; the DNA served to infer D and trimming. The sample lists nearly 35,000 clones; 80% to 90% were seen once. Between the trimmed V and J ends, which lost 5 bases and 4 bases, there was a span of 12 bases. The CDR3 covers 14 residues. Germline V gives CDR1 SEHNR, CDR2 FQNEAQ (reference sequence). Sequenced: peripheral blood. This clonotype originated in a human donor in a cohort sampled during active COVID-19. The chain employs TRBV7-9 and TRBJ1-3; no clear D. The CDR3 here is CASSQSGHGNTIYF. The CDR3 coding sequence is TGTGCCAGCAGCCAGTCAGGCCACGGAAACACCATATATTTT.